The 30 T cell receptor beta chains presented below share a single source sample, sequenced in a study of a mutant IDH1 vaccine in newly diagnosed glioma (dated by TCRdb to the early 2020s). Antigen specificity for these receptors is unknown. This specimen's time point label, per the study, means: week 5, during vaccination. Each vaccine dose, consisting of 300 ug of a 20-mer mutant IDH1 peptide in Montanide, was administered subcutaneously with topical imiquimod. Library method: the immunoSEQ multiplex PCR assay. In its TCRdb copy, this immuneACCESS table keeps in-frame sequences only and misses some clones. Where compared with another copy, unresolved V genes explain less than half of these, and the others have no known cause. Present in this sample are around 49,000 clones, around 80% of which were seen just once. In total, the top ten clones hold roughly 5.6% of the sample. Sample: PBMCs, taken from a glioma patient whose treatment included an IDH1 peptide vaccine. The receptors come from a man aged 45-60 years with glioma.

The chain employs TRBV28 and TRBJ2-4; 8 bases map to TRBD2. CDR3 size: 11 residues. Looked up from germline, CDR1 is MDHEN and CDR2 is SYDVKM. V trimming: 8 bases; J trimming: 7 bases; junction bases outside the gene matches: 1. CDR3 nucleotides: TGTGCCAGCGGCGGGGGGAACATTCAGTACTTC. It yields the protein CASGGGNIQYF.

The chain is built from TRBV19 and TRBJ1-6; tentative D call: TRBD1 (5 bases). The CDR3 sequence is 15 residues long. V was shortened by 5 bases and J by 11 bases, with 19 bases between the two germline ends. In germline, CDR1 is LNHDA, CDR2 SQIVND (reference sequence). CDR3 sequence: CASSGAGRLRAPLHF. CDR3 DNA: TGTGCCAGTAGTGGGGCGGGGAGGCTAAGGGCACCCCTCCACTTT.

The chain uses TRBV27 and TRBJ2-7; D gene uncertain. Trimming removed 4 bases at V and 2 bases at J, with 3 bases between. This CDR3 is built from 11 residues. Looked up from germline, CDR1 is MNHEY and CDR2 is SMNVEV (reference sequence). The CDR3 sequence is CASSSTYEQYF. CDR3 sequence (DNA): TGTGCCAGCAGTTCCACCTACGAGCAGTACTTC.

This chain joins TRBV6-1 and TRBJ2-3; 8 nucleotides align to TRBD2. Germline V gene sequence: CDR1 MNHNS, CDR2 SASEGT. The V and J ends lost 0 bases and 4 bases, in that order; junction bases with no gene match: 3. The CDR3 has 15 amino acids. CDR3 in amino acids: CASSEAGGRSDTQYF. CDR3 in DNA: TGTGCCAGCAGTGAAGCAGGCGGGAGGTCAGATACGCAGTATTTT.

The chain joins TRBV9 to TRBJ2-7; 13 bases line up with TRBD2. Germline CDR1 and CDR2: SGDLS and YYNGEE. J was trimmed by 4 bases and V by 3 bases; bases with no gene match: 7. The CDR3 sequence is 16 residues long. The CDR3 nucleotides are TGTGCCAGCAGCGCAGGAGCGGGACTAGCGGGGTACGAGCAGTACTTC. This sequence encodes CASSAGAGLAGYEQYF.

The chain employs TRBV7-9 and TRBJ1-1; D may be TRBD1 (5 bases). Germline CDR1 is SEHNR and CDR2 is FQNEAQ (reference sequence). This CDR3 spans 16 amino acids. Trimming shortened V by 5 bases and J by 4 bases, and 20 bases separated the two germline ends. This CDR3 reads CASSPGGAGIITEAFF. Here the CDR3 DNA reads TGTGCCAGCAGCCCAGGTGGGGCGGGTATTATCACTGAAGCTTTCTTT.

The chain has TRBV27 and TRBJ1-5; 7 nucleotides match TRBD1. CDR1 and CDR2 from the germline V gene are MNHEY and SMNVEV (reference sequence). Losses at the gene ends were 10 bases for V and 0 bases for J; bases not matched to a gene: 9. This CDR3 has 15 amino acids. The CDR3 reads CATGQEPHSNQPQHF. In DNA, the CDR3 is TGTGCCACCGGACAGGAACCCCATAGCAATCAGCCCCAGCATTTT.

The rearrangement uses TRBV5-4 and TRBJ2-6, with D perhaps assigned TRBD1 or TRBD2 (5 bases each). The CDR3 is made up of 15 amino acids. Looked up from germline, CDR1 is SGHNT and CDR2 is YYREEE (reference sequence). Between the trimmed V and J ends, which lost 2 bases and 0 bases, there was a span of 6 bases. The CDR3 sequence is CASSLGTSGANVLTF. CDR3 bases: TGTGCCAGCAGCTTAGGGACCTCTGGGGCCAACGTCCTGACTTTC.

V and J are TRBV18 and TRBJ1-2; D remains ambiguous. V lost 2 bases and J 1 base, leaving 5 bases between the germline ends. Germline V gene lookup returns CDR1 KGHSH and CDR2 LQKENI. This CDR3 is 13 amino acids long. This CDR3 reads CASSPGSNYGYTF. The DNA of the CDR3 is TGTGCCAGCTCACCAGGCAGTAACTATGGCTACACCTTC.

This sequence joins TRBV7-8 and TRBJ1-1, with D possibly TRBD1 on 6 matching bases. This CDR3 spans 14 amino acids. CDR1 and CDR2 (germline): SGHVS, FQNEAQ. Trimming cost V 0 bases and J 4 bases, with 9 bases left between them. For the CDR3, the DNA is TGTGCCAGCAGCTTAGCGACAGGCTTCACTGAAGCTTTCTTT. Translation gives CASSLATGFTEAFF. Full variable domain (rest looked up from reference TRBV7-8 and TRBJ1-1): GAGVSQSPRYKVAKRGQDVALRCDPISGHVSLFWYQQALGQGPEFLTYFQNEAQLDKSGLPSDRFFAERPEGSVSTLKIQRTQQEDSAVYLCASSLATGFTEAFFGQGTRLTVV.

The genes are TRBV7-9 and TRBJ2-5; D may match TRBD1 or TRBD2 (5 bases each). The germline CDR1 and CDR2 sequences are SEHNR and FQNEAQ (reference sequence). V was shortened by 4 bases and J by 0 bases, with 12 bases between the two germline ends. The CDR3 totals 15 residues. DNA of the CDR3: TGTGCCAGCAGCTCCACGAGGGGACACCAAGAGACCCAGTACTTC. Translating it yields CASSSTRGHQETQYF.

CDR3 region: CASRATVSNQPQHF. The CDR3 coding sequence is TGTGCCAGCAGGGCGACGGTTAGCAATCAGCCCCAGCATTTT. The V call is TRBV6-5, the J call TRBJ1-5; D remains unclear. The ends were cut back, 6 bases at V and 0 bases at J, with 9 bases in the middle. The CDR3 is 14 residues long. Germline lookup yields CDR1 MNHEY and CDR2 SVGAGI.

The rearrangement links TRBV19 to TRBJ1-5; tentatively, D is TRBD1 (5 bases). Germline CDR1 is LNHDA and CDR2 is SQIVND (reference sequence). The germline V and J ends were trimmed by 1 base and 7 bases, with 11 bases remaining between them. CDR3 size: 14 residues. CDR3 protein: CASSIVGLGQPQHF. CDR3 coding DNA: TGTGCCAGTAGTATAGTGGGACTTGGGCAGCCCCAGCATTTT.

This clone was seen only a few times. This chain uses TRBV18 with TRBJ2-7; possible D gene TRBD2, 5 bases. Trimming removed 3 bases at V and 4 bases at J, with 10 bases between. There are 13 residues in the CDR3. Germline values: CDR1 KGHSH, CDR2 LQKENI. CDR3 residues: CASSPPEEYEQYF. Written as DNA, the CDR3 is TGTGCCAGCTCACCCCCGGAGGAGTACGAGCAGTACTTC. Looking up the rest from reference TRBV18 and TRBJ2-7 gives the full variable domain: NAGVMQNPRHLVRRRGQEARLRCSPMKGHSHVYWYRQLPEEGLKFMVYLQKENIIDESGMPKERFSAEFPKEGPSILRIQQVVRGDSAAYFCASSPPEEYEQYFGPGTRLTVT.

This clone was seen only once. The rearrangement links TRBV19 to TRBJ2-3; tentative D call: TRBD2 (5 bases). V was trimmed by 1 base and J by 6 bases, leaving 17 bases between them. This CDR3 has 16 amino acids. Per germline, CDR1 LNHDA and CDR2 SQIVND (reference sequence). The CDR3 spells CASSIGSSAGLDTQYF. The CDR3 coding sequence is TGTGCCAGTAGTATAGGGTCCTCCGCGGGTTTGGATACGCAGTATTTT.

This clone occurred once. This sequence joins TRBV21-1 and TRBJ2-7; the table's D call, TRBD2, has no DNA check behind it. TRBV21-1 is a recognized pseudogene. The CDR3 spans 18 residues. CDR3 protein: CASSKVVYRGNLLYEQYF. The CDR3 nucleotides are TGTGCCAGCAGCAAAGTAGTGTACCGGGGGAATCTCTTATACGAGCAGTACTTC.

This clone has a single count. The J gene is TRBJ2-7, the V gene TRBV25-1, with D unresolved. Per the germline V gene, CDR1 is MGHDK and CDR2 is SYGVNS. The CDR3 is 13 residues long. The V end was cut by 7 bases, the J end by 3 bases, with 13 bases between. The CDR3 is CASNGVEHYEQYF. In nucleotides, the CDR3 is TGTGCCAGCAATGGGGTGGAGCACTACGAGCAGTACTTC.

The rearrangement links TRBV7-9 to TRBJ1-1, with D perhaps TRBD1 (6 bases). CDR1 is SEHNR and CDR2 is FQNEAQ in the germline V gene (reference sequence). With 7 bases removed from V and 9 bases from J, the gap between germline ends came to 18 bases. The CDR3 sequence is 13 residues long. CDR3 sequence reads: CASTDRTGRKAFF. CDR3 sequence (DNA): TGTGCCAGCACCGACCGAACAGGGCGCAAAGCTTTCTTT.

The chain links TRBV20-1 to TRBJ1-3; no definite D call. The germline gives CDR1 DFQATT, CDR2 SNEGSKA (reference sequence). The CDR3 is 11 amino acids. V lost 0 bases and J lost 7, with 4 bases in between. The CDR3 sequence: CSARDPNTIYF. DNA for the CDR3: TGCAGTGCTAGAGATCCGAACACCATATATTTT.

The rearrangement joins TRBV6-6 to TRBJ2-1, with 10 bases aligning to TRBD1. V lost 7 bases and J lost 9; bases outside the gene matches: 12. The germline CDR1 and CDR2 sequences are MNHNY and SVGAGI (reference sequence). The CDR3 is made up of 15 amino acids. CDR3 loop: CASTKAGTGVSEQFF. As DNA, the CDR3 is TGTGCCAGCACTAAAGCCGGGACAGGGGTCAGTGAGCAGTTCTTC.

The chain links TRBV7-6 to TRBJ1-2; no reliable D call. This CDR3 has 13 amino acids. Between the trimmed V and J ends, which lost 8 bases and 0 bases, there was a span of 10 bases. Germline CDR1 is SGHVS and CDR2 is FNYEAQ. The CDR3 bases are TGTGCCAGCTCCTTGGGAGCTAACTATGGCTACACCTTC. Translated, it gives CASSLGANYGYTF.

V gene TRBV2 combines with J gene TRBJ1-2; the D gene is possibly TRBD1 (6 bases). The germline gives CDR1 SNHLY, CDR2 FYNNEI. There are 13 residues in the CDR3. V lost 5 bases to trimming and J lost 7 bases, with 14 bases between them. The CDR3 sequence: CASSSEQGSGYTF. The CDR3 nucleotides read TGTGCCAGCAGTTCCGAACAGGGCTCTGGCTACACCTTC.

This clone came up a few times. The chain recombines TRBV29-1 with TRBJ1-4; 7 bases are shared with TRBD1. There are 12 residues in the CDR3. Germline V lookup: CDR1 SQVTM, CDR2 ANQGSEA. With V trimmed by 7 bases and J by 7 bases, 6 bases remained unmatched. The CDR3 DNA reads as TGCAGCGCAAGGACAGGAGGTGAAAAACTGTTTTTT. This codes for CSARTGGEKLFF. The full variable domain, completed using reference TRBV29-1 and TRBJ1-4, is SAVISQKPSRDICQRGTSLTIQCQVDSQVTMMFWYRQQPGQSLTLIATANQGSEATYESGFVIDKFPISRPNLTFSTLTVSNMSPEDSSIYLCSARTGGEKLFFGSGTQLSVL.

The chain carries TRBV5-1 and TRBJ2-1, with 7 bases lining up with TRBD1. Trimming removed 0 bases from V and 6 bases from J; junction bases left unmatched: 0. This CDR3 is 13 amino acids long. Germline V gene data show CDR1 as SGHRS and CDR2 as YFSETQ. The DNA of the CDR3 is TGCGCCAGCAGCTTGGAGGGGGCCAATGAGCAGTTCTTC. It encodes CASSLEGANEQFF.

This chain links TRBV5-1 with TRBJ2-1; TRBD2 aligns across 11 bases. Trimming removed 7 bases from V and 7 bases from J; junction bases left unmatched: 7. This CDR3 has 14 amino acids. Germline V lookup: CDR1 SGHRS, CDR2 YFSETQ. CDR3 nucleotide sequence: TGCGCCAGCTACATTACTAGCGGGGGTAATGAGCAGTTCTTC. Translated: CASYITSGGNEQFF.

The J gene is TRBJ2-1, the V gene TRBV14, with no clear D. Deletions cut 4 bases from V and 7 bases from J, with 5 bases between. CDR1 is SGHDN and CDR2 is FVKESK in the germline V gene. The CDR3 covers 11 residues. In DNA, the CDR3 is TGTGCCAGCAGCCGGAGTAATGAGCAGTTCTTC. It specifies CASSRSNEQFF.

This clone was seen just once. The chain employs TRBV13 and TRBJ1-1, with 8 positions matching TRBD1. The CDR3 contains 15 residues. The V and J ends lost 4 bases and 3 bases, in that order; junction bases with no gene match: 7. Germline assignment: CDR1 PRHDT and CDR2 FYEKMQ (reference sequence). Here the CDR3 DNA reads TGTGCCAGCAGCTCCGTCACAGGGGGTCACACTGAAGCTTTCTTT. The encoded protein is CASSSVTGGHTEAFF.

In this sample, this clone turned up a few times. The chain has TRBV30 and TRBJ1-1; D perhaps matches TRBD1 (5 bases). CDR1 is GTSNPN and CDR2 is SVGIG in the germline V gene (reference sequence). Trimming removed 4 bases from V and 2 bases from J, with 8 bases in between. This CDR3 is built from 12 residues. CDR3 bases: TGTGCCTGGAATCGGGGCAACACTGAAGCTTTCTTT. Amino acids: CAWNRGNTEAFF.

The CDR3 reads CASSPIQGITEAFF. The DNA of the CDR3 is TGTGCCAGCAGCCCTATACAGGGCATCACTGAAGCTTTCTTT. The chain has TRBV5-4 and TRBJ1-1; tentatively, D is TRBD1 (6 bases). The CDR3 runs 14 residues. CDR1 is SGHNT and CDR2 is YYREEE in the germline V gene (reference sequence). Trimming pared 4 bases from V and 4 bases from J, leaving 14 bases between.

This chain joins TRBV29-1 and TRBJ1-5, with TRBD1 matching over 7 bases. Per germline, CDR1 SQVTM and CDR2 ANQGSEA. V trimming: 6 bases; J trimming: 8 bases; junction bases outside the gene matches: 10. The CDR3 loop spans 13 amino acids. DNA of the CDR3: TGCAGCGTGAGGGACAGCCTAACAGAGCCCCAGCATTTT. This translates into CSVRDSLTEPQHF. The whole variable domain, remainder taken from reference TRBV29-1 and TRBJ1-5, is SAVISQKPSRDICQRGTSLTIQCQVDSQVTMMFWYRQQPGQSLTLIATANQGSEATYESGFVIDKFPISRPNLTFSTLTVSNMSPEDSSIYLCSVRDSLTEPQHFGDGTRLSIL.